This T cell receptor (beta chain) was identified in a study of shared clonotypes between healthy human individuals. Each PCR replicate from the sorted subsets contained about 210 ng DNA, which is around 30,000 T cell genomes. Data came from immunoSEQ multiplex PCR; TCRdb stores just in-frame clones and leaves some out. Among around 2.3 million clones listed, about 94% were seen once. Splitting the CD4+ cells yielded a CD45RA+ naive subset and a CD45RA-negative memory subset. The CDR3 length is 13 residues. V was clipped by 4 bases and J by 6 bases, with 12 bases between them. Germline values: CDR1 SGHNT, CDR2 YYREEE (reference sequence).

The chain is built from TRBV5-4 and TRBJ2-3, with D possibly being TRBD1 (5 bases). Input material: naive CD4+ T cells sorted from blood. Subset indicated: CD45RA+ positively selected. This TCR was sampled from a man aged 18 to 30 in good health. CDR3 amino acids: CASSAEPGDTQYF. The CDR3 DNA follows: TGTGCCAGCAGCGCCGAACCAGGGGATACGCAGTATTTT. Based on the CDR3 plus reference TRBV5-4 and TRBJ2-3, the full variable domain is ETGVTQSPTHLIKTRGQQVTLRCSSQSGHNTVSWYQQALGQGPQFIFQYYREEENGRGNFPPRFSGLQFPNYSSELNVNALELDDSALYLCASSAEPGDTQYFGPGTRLTVL.